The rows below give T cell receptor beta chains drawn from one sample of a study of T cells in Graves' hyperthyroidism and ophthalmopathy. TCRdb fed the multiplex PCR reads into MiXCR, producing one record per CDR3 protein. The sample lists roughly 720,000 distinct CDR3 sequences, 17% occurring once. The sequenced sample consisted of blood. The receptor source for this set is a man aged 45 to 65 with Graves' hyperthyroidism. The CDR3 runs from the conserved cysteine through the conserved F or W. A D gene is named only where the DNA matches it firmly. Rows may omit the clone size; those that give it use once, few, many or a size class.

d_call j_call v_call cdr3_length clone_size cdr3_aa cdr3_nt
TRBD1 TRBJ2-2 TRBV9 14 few CASSAKTGTGELFF TGTGCCAGCAGCGCGAAGACAGGGACCGGGGAGCTGTTTTTT
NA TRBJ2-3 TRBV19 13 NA CASSYDRPDTQYF TGTGCCAGTAGTTATGACAGGCCAGATACGCAGTATTTT
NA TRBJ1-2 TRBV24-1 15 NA CATSDPRTLGYGYTF TGTGCCACCAGTGATCCAAGGACTCTCGGATATGGCTACACCTTC
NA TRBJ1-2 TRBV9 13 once CASSVGPLYGYTF TGTGCCAGCAGCGTAGGACCGCTCTATGGCTACACCTTC
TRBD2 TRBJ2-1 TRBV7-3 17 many CASSSSLGGRGYNEQFF TGTGCCAGCAGCTCCAGCCTCGGCGGGAGAGGGTACAATGAGCAGTTCTTC
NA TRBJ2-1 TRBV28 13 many CASSLPRYNEQFF TGTGCCAGCAGTTTACCCCGGTACAATGAGCAGTTCTTC
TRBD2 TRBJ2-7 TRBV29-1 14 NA CSVEDGLAGYEQYF TGCAGCGTTGAAGATGGACTAGCTGGTTACGAGCAGTACTTC
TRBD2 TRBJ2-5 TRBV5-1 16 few CASSFAGLASISDQYF TGCGCCAGCAGCTTCGCAGGACTAGCGTCGATCTCGGACCAGTACTTC
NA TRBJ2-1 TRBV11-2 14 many CASSLVVDLNEQFF TGTGCCAGCAGCTTAGTAGTAGACCTCAATGAGCAGTTCTTC
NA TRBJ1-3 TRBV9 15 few CASSRTDVSGNTIYF TGTGCCAGCAGCCGAACAGACGTATCTGGAAACACCATATATTTT
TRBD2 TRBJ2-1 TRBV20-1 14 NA CSAGGGGWHNEQFF TGCAGTGCTGGAGGCGGGGGTTGGCACAATGAGCAGTTCTTC
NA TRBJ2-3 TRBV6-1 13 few CASSGGVTDTQYF TGTGCCAGCAGTGGCGGGGTCACAGATACGCAGTATTTT
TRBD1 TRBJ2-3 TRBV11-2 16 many CASSFGTGAGTDTQYF TGTGCCAGCAGCTTTGGAACAGGGGCAGGCACAGATACGCAGTATTTT
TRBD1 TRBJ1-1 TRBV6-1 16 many CASFPSWTGRHTEAFF TGTGCCAGCTTTCCTTCATGGACAGGGAGGCACACTGAAGCTTTCTTT
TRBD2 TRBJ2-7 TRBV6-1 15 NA CASDAGGAGSYEQYF TGTGCCAGCGATGCGGGCGGAGCGGGATCCTACGAGCAGTACTTC
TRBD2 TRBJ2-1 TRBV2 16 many CASSSIAGSFYNEQFF TGTGCCAGCAGTTCCATAGCGGGAAGCTTCTACAATGAGCAGTTCTTC
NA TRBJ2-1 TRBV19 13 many CASSTGFSDEQFF TGTGCCAGTAGTACCGGATTTTCGGATGAGCAGTTCTTC
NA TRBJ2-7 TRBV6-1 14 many CASRKDSISGEQYF TGTGCCAGCAGAAAAGACTCCATTTCAGGGGAGCAGTACTTC
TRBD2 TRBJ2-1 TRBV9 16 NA CASSLRLADDYNEQFF TGTGCCAGCAGCCTCCGTCTAGCGGATGACTACAATGAGCAGTTCTTC
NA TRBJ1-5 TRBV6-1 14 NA CASTLRSGNQPQHF TGTGCCAGCACCCTACGAAGTGGCAATCAGCCCCAGCATTTT
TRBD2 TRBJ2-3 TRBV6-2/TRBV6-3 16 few CASSQSSGVSTDTQYF TGTGCCAGCAGCCAATCTAGCGGGGTTAGCACAGATACGCAGTATTTT
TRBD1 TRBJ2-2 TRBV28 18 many CASSPFLGTGANTGELFF TGTGCCAGCAGTCCTTTCCTCGGGACAGGGGCGAACACCGGGGAGCTGTTTTTT
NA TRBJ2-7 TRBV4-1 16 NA CASSQTSTDTAYEQYF TGCGCCAGCAGCCAAACTTCAACTGACACAGCCTACGAGCAGTACTTC
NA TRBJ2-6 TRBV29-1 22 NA CSVEELWAGDRAGDSGANVLTF TGCAGCGTTGAAGAGTTATGGGCAGGGGATCGAGCGGGTGACTCTGGGGCCAACGTCCTGACTTTC
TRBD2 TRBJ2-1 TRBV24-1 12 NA CATGRERNEQSF TGTGCCACCGGGCGGGAGAGGAATGAGCAGTCCTTC
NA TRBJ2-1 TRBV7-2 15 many CASSLRGTIYNEQFF TGTGCCAGCAGCTTAAGGGGCACCATCTACAATGAGCAGTTCTTC
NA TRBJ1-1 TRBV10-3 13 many CAISGVEAGVAFF TGTGCCATCAGTGGGGTCGAGGCGGGTGTAGCTTTCTTT
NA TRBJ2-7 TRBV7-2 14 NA CASTGRLRSYEQYF TGTGCCAGCACCGGGAGACTACGCTCCTACGAGCAGTACTTC